These 5 T cell receptor beta chains came from one sample sequenced in a study of TIL therapy for anti-PD-1-resistant metastatic lung cancer. The immunoSEQ assay was v3. Here immunoSEQ multiplex PCR was the method, and the copy in TCRdb shows in-frame clones only, minus some. The table shows about 50,000 clones, with about 86% occurring only once. Time point specified: pre-treatment sample, taken before nivolumab and TIL therapy. The sample consisted of blood, taken at baseline. The receptor source for this set is a person between 25 and 79 years old with non-small cell lung cancer.

The chain uses TRBV4-3 and TRBJ2-7; TRBD1 is a possible D gene (5 bases). Between the trimmed V and J ends, which lost 4 bases and 6 bases, there was a span of 13 bases. CDR3 length equals 13 residues. The germline CDR1 and CDR2 sequences are LGHNA and YSLEER. DNA for the CDR3: TGCGCCAGCAGCCCAGGTCAGGGTGGCGAGCAGTACTTC. It specifies CASSPGQGGEQYF.

The chain has TRBV19 and TRBJ2-2; TRBD1 matches 9 bases. The V gene end was trimmed by 3 bases and the J gene end by 4 bases; junction bases not matched to a gene: 9. Germline V CDR1 and CDR2: LNHDA, SQIVND (reference sequence). The CDR3 loop spans 17 amino acids. CDR3 DNA sequence: TGTGCCAGTAGTATCCCAAACAGGGGGCGCGGCACCGGGGAGCTGTTTTTT. This codes for CASSIPNRGRGTGELFF.

V gene TRBV25-1 combines with J gene TRBJ2-7, with D unclear. The CDR3 covers 15 residues. Trimming removed 7 bases from V and 6 bases from J, with 22 bases in between. The germline gives CDR1 MGHDK, CDR2 SYGVNS. The CDR3 DNA sequence: TGTGCCAGCACCCCTAAGGGCCGTGGGGAACCCGAGCAGTACTTC. It codes for CASTPKGRGEPEQYF.

This chain joins TRBV9 and TRBJ2-3, with 8 bases fitting TRBD1. Per the germline V gene, CDR1 is SGDLS and CDR2 is YYNGEE. The CDR3 extends over 15 amino acids. Trimming removed 0 bases from V and 1 base from J; junction bases left unmatched: 1. CDR3 residues: CASSVEQGGTDTQYF. CDR3 DNA sequence: TGTGCCAGCAGCGTAGAACAGGGGGGCACAGATACGCAGTATTTT.

This clone has a single count. The chain is built from TRBV6-2 or TRBV6-3 and TRBJ1-2, with a tentative D call TRBD1 (6 bases). Trimming took 5 bases from V and 4 from J, leaving 14 bases between them. The CDR3 runs to 14 residues. Per germline, CDR1 MNHEY and CDR2 SVGEGT. CDR3 coding DNA: TGTGCCAGCAGTGACACAGGGTTCAGCTATGGCTACACCTTC. Protein sequence: CASSDTGFSYGYTF.